This entry concerns a single T cell receptor (beta chain). Which antigen it targets is not known. The record has no base qualities; no much larger clone is one base away. Genomic DNA was isolated from the sorted cells so that the TCRbeta CDR3 region could be sequenced. TCRbeta CDR3 regions were sequenced using the immunoSEQ Assay. TCRdb limited this immuneACCESS table to in-frame rearrangements with V and J called. A share of clones is missing; checked studies link under half to unresolved V genes, and the rest is unexplained. Recorded for this sample are 9,500 to 15,000 clones; approximately 69% of them occurred a single time. The ten most abundant clones make up roughly 12% of the sample. The CDR3 sequence holds 14 residues, the cysteine and phenylalanine included. The retained sequence is limited to the CDR3, 42 bases, with the frame set at the first base. V loses 6 bases, J loses 0 bases, and the germline ends lie 6 bases apart. The CDR1 and CDR2 encoded by the germline V gene (reference sequence) are MNHEY and SMNVEV.

Patients with a history of autoimmune disease or receiving systemic immunosuppression were excluded from the trial. In every dose cohort, peripheral blood was drawn for TCR sequencing at baseline, cycle 4 day 1, and cycle 7 day 1. Samples came from an open-label, multicenter, first-in-human phase I dose-escalation trial of ivuxolimab. Adults with locally advanced or metastatic melanoma, renal cell carcinoma, hepatocellular carcinoma or head and neck squamous cell carcinoma were enrolled in the trial. Before TCR sequencing, CD4+ T cells and CD8+ T cells were sorted from peripheral blood as separate populations. The sample belongs to a study of OX40 agonist ivuxolimab in advanced cancers. About the study as a whole: The costimulatory receptor OX40 (CD134) was targeted by ivuxolimab, a fully human IgG2 agonistic monoclonal antibody. Intravenous ivuxolimab was administered to patients every 2 weeks at six dose levels: 0.01, 0.1, 0.3, 1.5, 3 and 10 mg/kg. Among the 52 dose-escalation patients, around 20 had hepatocellular carcinoma, approximately 15 melanoma, 9 renal cell carcinoma and 9 head and neck cancer. In the dose-escalation cohort, 82.7% of patients were male, and the mean age was approximately 64 years, with a range of roughly 23 to 85. Prior anti-PD-1, anti-PD-L1 or anti-CTLA-4 therapy was permitted, and 40% of dose-escalation patients had received checkpoint inhibitors. Three dose-escalation patients achieved partial responses, one with hepatocellular carcinoma and two with cutaneous melanoma. Peripheral TCRbeta sequencing was intended to test whether TCR sequence diversity was altered and clonal T-cell expansion was caused by ivuxolimab. The paper reports the monotherapy dose-escalation portion (N of about 54 patients) of the phase I ivuxolimab trial. The study at large found these results: The antigen specificity of the peripheral T cells that underwent clonal expansion was not determined. After ivuxolimab, CD8+ T cells had more expanded clones than CD4+ T cells on average. In the 0.1-3.0 mg/kg groups, partial responders were among the patients with the lowest normalized peripheral clonal expansion, particularly in CD8+ T cells. Low levels of normalized T-cell clonal expansion were also seen in some patients who did not respond. At doses of 0.1 to 3.0 mg/kg, clonal expansion of both CD4+ and CD8+ blood T cells was observed from baseline to week 6.

This specimen was CD4+ or CD8+ T cells sorted from blood, taken in a trial of the OX40 agonist ivuxolimab. The receptor's source is an adult with an advanced solid tumor such as melanoma, head and neck, liver or kidney cancer. The V and J segments used are TRBV27 and TRBJ2-6; no D gene can be assigned with confidence. The DNA sequence reads TGTGCCAGCAGCATCAGCTCTGGGGCCAACGTCCTGACTTTC. It is translated as CASSISSGANVLTF.